One and the same sample provided the 10 T cell receptor beta chains below, sequenced in a study of OX40 agonist ivuxolimab in advanced cancers. Using immunoSEQ multiplex PCR, the repertoire was profiled, and TCRdb retains in-frame clones only, with some absent. This table has about 70,000 clones, about three quarters appearing once. The sample consisted of CD4+ or CD8+ T cells sorted from blood, taken in a trial of the OX40 agonist ivuxolimab. All receptors come from an adult with an advanced solid tumor such as melanoma, head and neck, liver or kidney cancer.

The V gene is TRBV27, the J gene TRBJ2-7; 11 bases align to TRBD1. Germline V lookup: CDR1 MNHEY, CDR2 SMNVEV (reference sequence). With 5 bases clipped from V and 3 bases from J, the junction kept 6 bases outside the gene matches. The CDR3 runs to 15 residues. CDR3 in DNA: TGTGCCAGCAGTCCTAGGACAGGGGGCGGCTACGAGCAGTACTTC. Residues: CASSPRTGGGYEQYF.

V is TRBV6-6 and J is TRBJ2-7; 8 bases are shared with TRBD1. The length of the CDR3 is 13 residues. Germline trimming cut 2 bases from V and 3 bases from J; bases unmatched to any gene: 0. Germline V CDR1 and CDR2: MNHNY, SVGAGI (reference sequence). The CDR3 nucleotides are TGTGCCAGCAGTTACGACAGGGGCTACGAGCAGTACTTC. Its protein is CASSYDRGYEQYF.

This clone was seen a handful of times. This sequence joins TRBV6-1 and TRBJ2-6, with D perhaps TRBD2 (5 bases). The CDR3 runs 15 residues. The germline V gene encodes CDR1 MNHNS and CDR2 SASEGT. V was trimmed by 6 bases and J by 2 bases, leaving 11 bases between them. CDR3 in DNA: TGTGCCAGCAGCCTGGGAGTGGCTGGGGCCAACGTCCTGACTTTC. Translation: CASSLGVAGANVLTF.

The V and J genes are TRBV14 and TRBJ2-5; weak D call: TRBD2 (7 bases). The CDR3 is 15 residues long. Germline-derived CDR1 and CDR2 are SGHDN and FVKESK. The V and J ends lost 6 bases and 2 bases respectively, with 16 bases between them. In DNA form, the CDR3 reads TGTGCCAGCAGTCAGTGGGGGGGCGAACAAGAGACCCAGTACTTC. This sequence encodes CASSQWGGEQETQYF.

The sample holds a few counts of this clone. The CDR3 sequence is CASSDATNEKLFF. Here the CDR3 DNA reads TGTGCCAGCTCGGATGCAACTAATGAAAAACTGTTTTTT. The chain has TRBV11-2 and TRBJ1-4; unclear D gene. V was trimmed by 8 bases and J by 0 bases, leaving 7 bases between them. Germline V gene sequence: CDR1 SGHAT, CDR2 FQNNGV. The CDR3 is 13 residues long.

The J gene is TRBJ2-7, the V gene TRBV5-4; the match to TRBD1 covers 7 bases. The ends lost 0 bases at V and 3 bases at J; junction bases unmatched: 6. CDR3 size: 15 residues. Germline CDR1 reads SGHNT; CDR2 reads YYREEE (reference sequence). This CDR3 is CASSLAGQGDYEQYF. The CDR3 bases are TGTGCCAGCAGCTTGGCCGGGCAGGGGGACTACGAGCAGTACTTC. The full variable domain, rest sourced from reference TRBV5-4 and TRBJ2-7, is ETGVTQSPTHLIKTRGQQVTLRCSSQSGHNTVSWYQQALGQGPQFIFQYYREEENGRGNFPPRFSGLQFPNYSSELNVNALELDDSALYLCASSLAGQGDYEQYFGPGTRLTVT.

J is TRBJ1-2 and V is TRBV6-5, with 11 bases aligning to TRBD1. The V and J ends lost 2 bases and 5 bases, in that order; junction bases with no gene match: 4. Per germline, CDR1 MNHEY and CDR2 SVGAGI. The CDR3 consists of 15 residues. For the CDR3, the DNA is TGTGCCAGCAGTTACGGGGGGACAGGGGGATATGGCTACACCTTC. This translates into CASSYGGTGGYGYTF.

The gene calls are TRBV2 and TRBJ2-5; D remains ambiguous. CDR1 SNHLY and CDR2 FYNNEI come from the germline V gene. V was clipped by 2 bases and J by 1 base, with 8 bases between them. The CDR3 sequence is 14 residues long. CDR3 region: CASSEITPQETQYF. In nucleotides, the CDR3 is TGTGCCAGCAGTGAAATAACTCCCCAAGAGACCCAGTACTTC. Supplemented by reference TRBV2 and TRBJ2-5, the full variable domain reads EPEVTQTPSHQVTQMGQEVILRCVPISNHLYFYWYRQILGQKVEFLVSFYNNEISEKSEIFDDQFSVERPDGSNFTLKIRSTKLEDSAMYFCASSEITPQETQYFGPGTRLLVL.

For the CDR3, the DNA is TGCGCCAGCAGCCAAGATCCATACCTCTCGGCGGGGAAGCGAGAGACCCAGTACTTC. Translated, it gives CASSQDPYLSAGKRETQYF. The chain has TRBV4-1 and TRBJ2-5, with TRBD2 as a possible D gene (6 bases). Trimming took off 0 bases at V and 4 bases at J, with 24 bases between the two ends. This CDR3 spans 19 amino acids. The germline gives CDR1 MGHRA, CDR2 YSYEKL.

The sample holds one count of this clone. This rearrangement joins TRBV6-5 to TRBJ2-1; TRBD1 might be the D (6 bases). This CDR3 comprises 14 residues. Per germline, CDR1 MNHEY and CDR2 SVGAGI. The V end lost 5 bases, the J end lost 0 bases, and 8 bases lay between the germline ends. The CDR3 nucleotides read TGTGCCAGCAGTGAACAGGGCTCCTACAATGAGCAGTTCTTC. Encoded protein: CASSEQGSYNEQFF.